This T cell receptor beta chain was recovered during a study of regulatory dendritic cells for organ transplantation. Points from the study as a whole: Naive CD4+ and CD8+ repertoires were highly diverse; memory CD8+ was most oligoclonal. Memory CD8+ clonal expansion seemed more limited with regulatory than mature dendritic cells. Among resting subsets, memory CD8+ cells contained the most alloreactive clonotypes.

Allogeneic regulatory or mature dendritic cells were co-cultured for four to six days with CFSE-labeled sorted T cells at 1:10. FACS sorted CD4+ or CD8+ T cells into CD45RA+ naive and CD45RO+ memory. The CDR3 runs 14 residues. Germline V gene sequence: CDR1 SEHNR, CDR2 FQNEAQ (reference sequence). The V end was cut by 7 bases, the J end by 5 bases, with 17 bases between. This table comes from immunoSEQ multiplex PCR, and its TCRdb copy is limited to in-frame clones, with some not included. This table has about 20,000 clones, approximately 85% appearing once. Turning to this clone: Its antigen remains unidentified.

The clonotype originates from a human donor in good health. Sequenced sample: naive CD4+ T cells from blood cultured with regulatory dendritic cells. The subset: CD45RA+ naive T cells. The V gene is TRBV7-9, the J gene TRBJ1-2; no clear D. CDR3: CASTTSLGQYGYTF. CDR3 coding DNA: TGTGCCAGCACCACCTCCCTAGGGCAGTATGGCTACACCTTC.